The sequence of this T cell receptor (beta chain) was determined in a study of CD8+ T cells in alopecia areata. General study points: Lesional scalp, notably in alopecia totalis/universalis, had clonality above that of normal scalp. Sequences from scalp samples also cover resident alphabeta T cells of normal skin. Unlike in mice, where it was clearer, TCR sharing across patients was less clear, possibly HLA-related.

Only a few counts were recorded for this clone. Its antigen is currently unknown. CD25+CD127- cells were obtained by sorting CD4+ cells, for roughly 5 patients. Alopecia areata patients had lesional scalp punch biopsies and peripheral blood taken from them. Reverse transcription of extracted RNA yielded cDNA, which provided the sequencing template. Generated by immunoSEQ multiplex PCR, the TCRdb table keeps only in-frame clones and is missing some. The repertoire holds around 19,000 clones, with roughly 62% as singletons. This CDR3 spans 21 amino acids. V was clipped by 4 bases and J by 5 bases, with 35 bases between them. Germline-derived CDR1 and CDR2 are SGHRS and YFSETQ.

The TCR originated in a human donor with alopecia areata. The sample consisted of CD4+ Tregs sorted from blood. The chain has TRBV5-1 and TRBJ2-3, with D possibly TRBD2 on 6 matching bases. The CDR3 protein is CASSPLAGGLHRQVSGDTQYF. In nucleotides, the CDR3 is TGCGCCAGCAGCCCCTTGGCGGGCGGACTACACCGTCAGGTCTCGGGAGATACGCAGTATTTT. Full variable domain (missing parts from reference TRBV5-1 and TRBJ2-3): KAGVTQTPRYLIKTRGQQVTLSCSPISGHRSVSWYQQTPGQGLQFLFEYFSETQRNKGNFPGRFSGRQFSNSRSEMNVSTLELGDSALYLCASSPLAGGLHRQVSGDTQYFGPGTRLTVL.